The clone carrying this T cell receptor beta chain was detected many times. What it recognizes is unknown. The data belong to a study of early T cells in non-severe SARS-CoV-2 infection. Study details: Sequenced material consisted of bulk RNA (from unsorted whole blood), and chains were unpaired. Study-level findings and limits: Private and CD4 specificities were missed by VDJdb matching, which favored anti-spike CD8 responses.

Molecules of cDNA were individually given unique molecular identifiers that were attached to them. TCRdb ran MiXCR on the 5' RACE reads and lists one entry per CDR3 protein. The table shows approximately 58,000 distinct CDR3 sequences, with around 10% occurring only once. Material for sequencing was whole blood. The source of this sequence is an adult who was a healthcare worker with PCR-confirmed SARS-CoV-2 infection or an uninfected control (not recorded which).

The CDR3 is CASSRNTGNTEAFF. CDR3 DNA sequence: TGTGCCAGCAGCCGAAACACAGGGAACACTGAAGCTTTCTTT. The chain recombines TRBV11-2 with TRBJ1-1, with D possibly TRBD1 on 5 matching bases. Germline loops: CDR1 SGHAT, CDR2 FQNNGV. V was cut by 5 bases and J by 1 base, with 11 bases left in between. The CDR3 consists of 14 residues.